The rows below give T cell receptor beta chains drawn from one sample of a study of cytomegalovirus exposure and HLA in healthy donors. TCRdb's table, derived via immunoSEQ multiplex PCR, lists solely in-frame clones and lacks some. The sample records about 130,000 clones, about 96% being singletons. Sequenced material: PBMCs. All receptors derive from a man between 18 and 29 years old in good health and CMV-seronegative. The CDR3 runs from the conserved cysteine through the conserved F or W. A D gene is named only where the DNA matches it firmly. Some rows have no size entry. The others give once, few or many, or a class for an expanded clone.

clone_size	j_call	v_call	d_call	cdr3_aa	cdr3_nt
once	TRBJ1-2	TRBV29-1	TRBD1	CSVSTGAGGYTF	TGCAGCGTTTCGACAGGGGCGGGTGGCTACACCTTC
NA	TRBJ2-7	TRBV7-8	TRBD2	CASSLEPGLSNEQYF	TGTGCCAGCAGCCTCGAGCCGGGACTATCTAACGAGCAGTACTTC
NA	TRBJ2-1	TRBV27	TRBD2	CASRTQTSGSGEQFF	TGTGCCAGCAGAACTCAGACTAGCGGGAGTGGGGAGCAGTTCTTC
NA	TRBJ2-2	TRBV2	NA	CASRRTDANTGELFF	TGTGCCAGCAGGCGGACTGATGCGAACACCGGGGAGCTGTTTTTT
NA	TRBJ2-7	TRBV6-6	TRBD1	CASRGIGTGGGYEQYF	TGTGCCAGCAGAGGTATAGGGACAGGGGGGGGATACGAGCAGTACTTC
NA	TRBJ2-1	TRBV25-1	NA	CASSESGQLNEQFF	TGTGCCAGCAGTGAATCCGGACAGTTAAATGAGCAGTTCTTC
NA	TRBJ2-3	TRBV7-6	TRBD2	CASSLTRGGTDTQYF	TGTGCCAGCAGCTTAACCCGGGGGGGGACAGATACGCAGTATTTT
NA	TRBJ1-5	TRBV28	NA	CASSLREDFSNQPQHF	TGTGCCAGCAGTCTCCGGGAGGATTTTAGCAATCAGCCCCAGCATTTT
NA	TRBJ1-2	TRBV7-2	NA	CASSLDGLADNYGYTF	TGTGCCAGCAGCTTAGATGGGCTAGCGGATAACTATGGCTACACCTTC
NA	TRBJ2-2	TRBV7-2	TRBD2	CASSSRLAGAPGELFF	TGTGCCAGCAGCTCTAGACTAGCGGGAGCCCCCGGGGAGCTGTTTTTT